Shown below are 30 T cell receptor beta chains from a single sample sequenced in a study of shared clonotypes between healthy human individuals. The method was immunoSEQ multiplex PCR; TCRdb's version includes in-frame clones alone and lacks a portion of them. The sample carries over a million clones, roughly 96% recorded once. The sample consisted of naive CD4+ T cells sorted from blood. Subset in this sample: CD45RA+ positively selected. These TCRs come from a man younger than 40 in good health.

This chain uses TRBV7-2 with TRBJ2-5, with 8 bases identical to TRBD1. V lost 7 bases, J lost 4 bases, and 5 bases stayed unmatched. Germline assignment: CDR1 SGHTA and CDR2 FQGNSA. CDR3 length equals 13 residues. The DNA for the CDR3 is TGTGCCAGCAACAGGGGGGCTGGAGAGACCCAGTACTTC. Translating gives CASNRGAGETQYF.

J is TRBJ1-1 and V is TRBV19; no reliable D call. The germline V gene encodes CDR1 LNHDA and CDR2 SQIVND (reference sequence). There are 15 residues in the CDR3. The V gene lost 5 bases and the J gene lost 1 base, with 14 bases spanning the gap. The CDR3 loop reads CASSPPLSWNTEAFF. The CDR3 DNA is TGTGCCAGTAGTCCTCCTTTAAGCTGGAACACTGAAGCTTTCTTT.

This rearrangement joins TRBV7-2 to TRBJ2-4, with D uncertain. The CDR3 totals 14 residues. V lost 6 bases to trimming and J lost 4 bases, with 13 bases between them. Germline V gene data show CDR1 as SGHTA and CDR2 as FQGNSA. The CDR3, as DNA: TGTGCCAGCAGGAATTCAGGAGCTAAAAACATTCAGTACTTC. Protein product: CASRNSGAKNIQYF.

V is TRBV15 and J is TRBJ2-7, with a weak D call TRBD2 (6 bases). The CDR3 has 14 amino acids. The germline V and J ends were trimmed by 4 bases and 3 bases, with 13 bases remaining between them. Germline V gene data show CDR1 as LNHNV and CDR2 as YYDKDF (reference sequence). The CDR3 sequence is CATSTPGVSYEQYF. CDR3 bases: TGTGCCACCAGCACCCCGGGGGTAAGCTACGAGCAGTACTTC.

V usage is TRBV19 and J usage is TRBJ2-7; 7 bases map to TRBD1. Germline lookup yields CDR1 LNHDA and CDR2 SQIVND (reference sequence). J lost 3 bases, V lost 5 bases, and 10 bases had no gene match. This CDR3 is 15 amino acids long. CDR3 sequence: CASSPRTGHNYEQYF. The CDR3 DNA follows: TGTGCCAGTAGTCCCAGGACAGGCCACAACTACGAGCAGTACTTC.

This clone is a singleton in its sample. CDR3 DNA: TGTGCCAGCAGGGGACAGGCTAACACCGGGGAGCTGTTTTTT. Its protein product is CASRGQANTGELFF. The chain is built from TRBV25-1 and TRBJ2-2, with 8 bases that match TRBD1. V gave up 6 bases and J gave up 2 bases; unmatched junction bases: 2. This CDR3 comprises 14 residues. Germline CDR1 and CDR2: MGHDK and SYGVNS.

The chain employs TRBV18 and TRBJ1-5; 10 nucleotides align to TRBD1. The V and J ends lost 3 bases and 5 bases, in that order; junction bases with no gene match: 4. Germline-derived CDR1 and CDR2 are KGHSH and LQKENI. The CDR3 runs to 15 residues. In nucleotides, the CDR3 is TGTGCCAGCTCACCCCGGACAGGGGGGGATCAGCCCCAGCATTTT. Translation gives CASSPRTGGDQPQHF.

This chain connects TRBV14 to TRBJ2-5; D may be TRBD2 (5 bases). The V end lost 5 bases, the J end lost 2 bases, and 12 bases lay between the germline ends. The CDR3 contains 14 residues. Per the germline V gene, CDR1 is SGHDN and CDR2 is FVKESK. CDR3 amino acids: CASSFGLRQETQYF. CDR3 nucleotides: TGTGCCAGCAGCTTTGGACTGCGACAAGAGACCCAGTACTTC.

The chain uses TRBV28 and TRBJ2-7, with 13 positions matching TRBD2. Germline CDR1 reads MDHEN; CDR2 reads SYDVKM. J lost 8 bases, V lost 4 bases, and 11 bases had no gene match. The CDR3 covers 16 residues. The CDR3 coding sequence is TGTGCCAGCAGTTCAAGGACTAGCGGGAGCCTTACGCAGCAGTACTTC. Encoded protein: CASSSRTSGSLTQQYF.

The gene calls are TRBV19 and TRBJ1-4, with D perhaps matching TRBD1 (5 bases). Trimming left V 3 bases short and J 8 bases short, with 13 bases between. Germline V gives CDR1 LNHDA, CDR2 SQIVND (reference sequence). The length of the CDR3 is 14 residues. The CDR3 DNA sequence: TGTGCCAGTAGTATTACAGCGCCAGGGGAAAAACTGTTTTTT. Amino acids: CASSITAPGEKLFF.

The CDR3 protein is CASSEGLPNTEAFF. The CDR3 nucleotides are TGTGCCAGCAGCGAGGGACTTCCCAACACTGAAGCTTTCTTT. The chain has TRBV5-6 and TRBJ1-1, with a tentative D call TRBD1 (5 bases). This CDR3 contains 14 residues. CDR1 and CDR2 (germline): SGHDT, YYEEEE. Trimming removed 4 bases from V and 2 bases from J, with 12 bases in between. The full variable domain, in which reference TRBV5-6 and TRBJ1-1 provide the parts outside the CDR3, is DAGVTQSPTHLIKTRGQQVTLRCSPKSGHDTVSWYQQALGQGPQFIFQYYEEEERQRGNFPDRFSGHQFPNYSSELNVNALLLGDSALYLCASSEGLPNTEAFFGQGTRLTVV.

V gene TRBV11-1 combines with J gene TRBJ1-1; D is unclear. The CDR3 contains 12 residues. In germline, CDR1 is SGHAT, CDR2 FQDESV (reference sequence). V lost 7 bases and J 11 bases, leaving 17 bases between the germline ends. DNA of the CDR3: TGTGCCAGCACCCATGAGGGTGTCCCCGCTTTCTTT. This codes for CASTHEGVPAFF.

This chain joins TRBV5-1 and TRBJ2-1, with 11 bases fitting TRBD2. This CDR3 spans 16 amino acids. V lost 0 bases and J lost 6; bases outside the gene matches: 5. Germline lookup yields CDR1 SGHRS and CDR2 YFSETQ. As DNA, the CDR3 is TGCGCCAGCAGCTTGGCATCGACTAGCGGGACCAATGAGCAGTTCTTC. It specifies CASSLASTSGTNEQFF.

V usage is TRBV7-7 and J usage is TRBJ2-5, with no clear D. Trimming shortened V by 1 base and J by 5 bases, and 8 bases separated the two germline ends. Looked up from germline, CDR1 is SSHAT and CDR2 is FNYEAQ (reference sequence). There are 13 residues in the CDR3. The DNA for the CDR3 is TGTGCCAGCAGCTTAGTAGGGCCCGAGACCCAGTACTTC. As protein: CASSLVGPETQYF.

CDR3: CASSYLGAQYEQYF. CDR3 nucleotides: TGTGCCAGCAGTTATCTAGGTGCCCAATACGAGCAGTACTTC. The chain carries TRBV27 and TRBJ2-7; D unclear. V was trimmed by 4 bases and J by 4 bases, leaving 14 bases between them. Germline V gene sequence: CDR1 MNHEY, CDR2 SMNVEV (reference sequence). This CDR3 contains 14 residues.

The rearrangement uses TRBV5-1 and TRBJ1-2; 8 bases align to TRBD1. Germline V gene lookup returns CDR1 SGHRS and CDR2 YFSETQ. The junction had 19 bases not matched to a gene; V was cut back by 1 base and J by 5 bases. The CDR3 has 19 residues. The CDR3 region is CASSLWGGQGLPGGYGYTF. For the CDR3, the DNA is TGCGCCAGCAGCTTGTGGGGCGGACAGGGCCTCCCGGGAGGGTATGGCTACACCTTC.

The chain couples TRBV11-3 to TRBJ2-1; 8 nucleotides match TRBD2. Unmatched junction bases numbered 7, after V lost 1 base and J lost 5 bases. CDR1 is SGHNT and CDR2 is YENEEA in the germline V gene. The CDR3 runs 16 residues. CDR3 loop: CASSLGLLAADNEQFF. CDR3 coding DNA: TGTGCCAGCAGCTTAGGTTTACTAGCGGCGGACAATGAGCAGTTCTTC.

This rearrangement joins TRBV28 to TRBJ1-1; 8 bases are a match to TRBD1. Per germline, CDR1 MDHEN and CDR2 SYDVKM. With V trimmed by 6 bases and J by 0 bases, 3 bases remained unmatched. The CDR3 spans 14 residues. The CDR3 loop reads CASRYRGVNTEAFF. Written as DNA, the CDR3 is TGTGCCAGCAGATACAGGGGGGTGAACACTGAAGCTTTCTTT.

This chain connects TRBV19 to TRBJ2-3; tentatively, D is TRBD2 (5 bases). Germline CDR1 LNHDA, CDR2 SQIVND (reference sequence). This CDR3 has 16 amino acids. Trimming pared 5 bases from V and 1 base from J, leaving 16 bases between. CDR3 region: CASSFAFAEGTDTQYF. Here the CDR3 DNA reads TGTGCCAGTAGTTTTGCGTTCGCGGAGGGCACAGATACGCAGTATTTT.

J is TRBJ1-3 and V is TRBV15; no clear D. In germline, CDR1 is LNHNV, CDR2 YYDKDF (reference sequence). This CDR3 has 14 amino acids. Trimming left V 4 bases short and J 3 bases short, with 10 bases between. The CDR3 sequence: CATSKGTGGNTIYF. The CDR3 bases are TGTGCCACCAGCAAAGGAACGGGTGGAAACACCATATATTTT.

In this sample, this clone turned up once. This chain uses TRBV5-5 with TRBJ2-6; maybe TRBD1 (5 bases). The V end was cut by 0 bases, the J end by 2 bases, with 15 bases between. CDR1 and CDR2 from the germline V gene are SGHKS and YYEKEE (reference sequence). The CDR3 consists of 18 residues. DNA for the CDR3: TGTGCCAGCAGCTTGGCGGGCAGGGCTGCAACTGGGGCCAACGTCCTGACTTTC. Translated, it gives CASSLAGRAATGANVLTF.

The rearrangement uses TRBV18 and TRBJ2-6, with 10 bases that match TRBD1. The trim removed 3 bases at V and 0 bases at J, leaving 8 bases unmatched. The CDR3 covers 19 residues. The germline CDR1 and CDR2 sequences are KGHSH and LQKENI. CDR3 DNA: TGTGCCAGCTCACCCTACCCGGGACAGGGGTTCTCTGGGGCCAACGTCCTGACTTTC. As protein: CASSPYPGQGFSGANVLTF. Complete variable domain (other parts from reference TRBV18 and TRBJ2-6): NAGVMQNPRHLVRRRGQEARLRCSPMKGHSHVYWYRQLPEEGLKFMVYLQKENIIDESGMPKERFSAEFPKEGPSILRIQQVVRGDSAAYFCASSPYPGQGFSGANVLTFGAGSRLTVL.

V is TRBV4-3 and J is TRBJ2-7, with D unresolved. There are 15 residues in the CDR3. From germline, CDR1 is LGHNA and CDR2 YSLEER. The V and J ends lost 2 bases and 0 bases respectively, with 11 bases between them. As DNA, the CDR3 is TGCGCCAGCAGCCAAATGCGTTCGGGCTCCTACGAGCAGTACTTC. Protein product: CASSQMRSGSYEQYF.

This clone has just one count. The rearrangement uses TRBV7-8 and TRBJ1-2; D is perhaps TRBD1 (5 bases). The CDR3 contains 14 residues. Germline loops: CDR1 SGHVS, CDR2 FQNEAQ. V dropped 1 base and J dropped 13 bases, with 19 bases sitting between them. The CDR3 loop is CASSLGGEAVAFTF. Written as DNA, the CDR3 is TGTGCCAGCAGCTTAGGGGGGGAGGCGGTAGCTTTCACCTTC.

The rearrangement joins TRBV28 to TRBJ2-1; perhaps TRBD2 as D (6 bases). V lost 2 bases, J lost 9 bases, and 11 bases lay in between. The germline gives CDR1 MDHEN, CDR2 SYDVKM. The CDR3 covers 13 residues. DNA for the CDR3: TGTGCCAGCAGTTTAATCGCGCGGGGTGAGCAGTTCTTC. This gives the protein CASSLIARGEQFF.

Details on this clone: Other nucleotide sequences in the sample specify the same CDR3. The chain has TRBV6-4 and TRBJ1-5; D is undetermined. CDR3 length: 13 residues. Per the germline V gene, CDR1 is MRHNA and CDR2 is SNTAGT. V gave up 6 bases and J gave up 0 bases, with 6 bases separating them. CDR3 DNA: TGTGCCAGCAGCCAGGATAGCAATCAGCCCCAGCATTTT. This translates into CASSQDSNQPQHF.

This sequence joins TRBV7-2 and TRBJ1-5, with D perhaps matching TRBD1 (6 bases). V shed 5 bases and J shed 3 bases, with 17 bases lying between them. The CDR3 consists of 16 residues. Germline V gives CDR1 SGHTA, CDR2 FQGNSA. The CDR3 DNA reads TGTGCCAGCAGCCAAAATGCCAGGGGCCACAATCAGCCCCAGCATTTT. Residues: CASSQNARGHNQPQHF.

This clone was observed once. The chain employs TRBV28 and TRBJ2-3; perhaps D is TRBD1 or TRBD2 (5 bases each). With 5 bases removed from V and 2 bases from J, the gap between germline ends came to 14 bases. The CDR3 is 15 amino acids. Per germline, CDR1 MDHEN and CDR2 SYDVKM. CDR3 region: CASSQGRKFTDTQYF. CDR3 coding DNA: TGTGCCAGCAGTCAGGGACGGAAATTCACAGATACGCAGTATTTT.

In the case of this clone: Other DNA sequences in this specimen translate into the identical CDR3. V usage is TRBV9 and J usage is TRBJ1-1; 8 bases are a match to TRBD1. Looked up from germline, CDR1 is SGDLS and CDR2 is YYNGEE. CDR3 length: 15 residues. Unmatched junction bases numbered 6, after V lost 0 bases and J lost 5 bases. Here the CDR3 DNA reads TGTGCCAGCAGCGTAGATGGACAGGGAGGAACTGAAGCTTTCTTT. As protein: CASSVDGQGGTEAFF.

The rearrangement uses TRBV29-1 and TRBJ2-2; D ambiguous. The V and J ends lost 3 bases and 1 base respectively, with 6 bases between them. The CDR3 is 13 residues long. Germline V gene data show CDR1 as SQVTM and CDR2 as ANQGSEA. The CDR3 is CSVDRRNTGELFF. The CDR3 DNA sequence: TGCAGCGTTGACAGACGGAACACCGGGGAGCTGTTTTTT.